Presented here are 32 T cell receptor beta chains from one specimen sequenced in a study of metastatic and nonmetastatic thyroid tumors. Thyroid surgery took place with no prior treatment in any patient. TCRdb recomputed clones from the PCR reads via MiXCR. The sample contains over 30,000 clones, 7% to 8% of which appear only once. What was sequenced was blood. The receptors here all came from a female donor with papillary thyroid cancer or a benign thyroid nodule (not recorded which). Some clones in this sample may be carry-over from other donors' samples.

The J gene is TRBJ1-1, the V gene TRBV7-9; TRBD1 matches at 9 bases. This CDR3 region has 15 residues. V trimming: 3 bases; J trimming: 8 bases; junction bases outside the gene matches: 10. CDR1 is SEHNR, CDR2 FQNEAQ, per germline (reference sequence). CDR3 loop: CASSFVISGTGEAFF. The CDR3 DNA reads as TGTGCCAGCAGCTTTGTGATCTCCGGGACAGGGGAAGCTTTCTTT.

The table lists this clone with many counts. V usage is TRBV6-1 and J usage is TRBJ1-6; D perhaps matches TRBD1 (6 bases). Germline V gene sequence: CDR1 MNHNS, CDR2 SASEGT. The CDR3 has 15 amino acids. The germline V and J ends were trimmed by 6 bases and 4 bases, with 13 bases remaining between them. The DNA for the CDR3 is TGTGCCAGCAGCAGGGGCTTCCCTTATAATTCACCCCTCCACTTT. Translation gives CASSRGFPYNSPLHF.

V is TRBV6-1 and J is TRBJ2-2; D is possibly TRBD2 (6 bases). Germline CDR1 MNHNS, CDR2 SASEGT. The CDR3 loop spans 14 amino acids. V lost 11 bases and J 9 bases, leaving 22 bases between the germline ends. The CDR3 DNA reads TGTGCCTCATTCCGCGGGGCCAACCCCTGGGAGCTGTTTTTT. Its translation: CASFRGANPWELFF.

This clone has at least ten counts. The same CDR3 is also encoded by other DNA sequences in this sample. This rearrangement joins TRBV27 to TRBJ1-2; D is ambiguous. The V gene lost 3 bases and the J gene lost 4 bases, with 9 bases spanning the gap. The CDR3 runs to 13 residues. From germline, CDR1 is MNHEY and CDR2 SMNVEV (reference sequence). The CDR3 protein is CASSFRGFYGYTF. The CDR3 DNA is TGTGCCAGCAGTTTTCGCGGGTTCTATGGCTACACCTTC.

V is TRBV6-1 and J is TRBJ2-7; TRBD1 matches at 11 bases. Trimming took 0 bases from V and 3 from J; bases not matched to a gene: 1. This CDR3 is 15 amino acids long. CDR1 is MNHNS and CDR2 is SASEGT in the germline V gene. DNA for the CDR3: TGTGCCAGCAGTGAAGCAGGGACAGGGGGCTACGAGCAGTACTTC. It yields the protein CASSEAGTGGYEQYF.

This clone was detected many times. V gene TRBV4-3 combines with J gene TRBJ1-3, with 8 nucleotides matching TRBD1. This CDR3 region has 16 residues. Germline V gives CDR1 LGHNA, CDR2 YSLEER. V was clipped by 4 bases and J by 3 bases; unmatched bases: 8. The chain's CDR3 is CASSLQTGDYGNTIYF. The CDR3 DNA reads TGCGCCAGCAGCCTCCAGACAGGGGATTATGGAAACACCATATATTTT.

Turning to this clone: The junction departs from the called germline gene at one end, perhaps through a read error. This chain uses TRBV19 with TRBJ1-5, with 7 bases lining up with TRBD1. Germline assignment: CDR1 LNHDA and CDR2 SQIVND (reference sequence). This CDR3 is 18 amino acids long. For the CDR3, the DNA is TGTGCCAGTAGCCTCGGTGGAGAGGGGGCATTCGGCAATCAGCCTCAGCATTTT. This gives the protein CASSLGGEGAFGNQPQHF.

This clone was counted many times. The chain recombines TRBV11-2 with TRBJ1-5; D ambiguous. From germline, CDR1 is SGHAT and CDR2 FQNNGV. V lost 2 bases and J 9 bases, leaving 11 bases between the germline ends. This CDR3 has 13 residues. The CDR3 nucleotides are TGTGCCAGCAGCTTAATCCCCGTCGGGCCCCAGCATTTT. This gives the protein CASSLIPVGPQHF.

Ten or more counts support this clone. This sequence joins TRBV11-2 and TRBJ2-2; 13 bases agree with TRBD2. Per germline, CDR1 SGHAT and CDR2 FQNNGV. The CDR3 is 16 amino acids. J lost 6 bases, V lost 5 bases, and 6 bases had no gene match. The DNA of the CDR3 is TGTGCCAGCAGCGCGACCACTAGCGGGAGGGCCGGGGAGCTGTTTTTT. Its protein is CASSATTSGRAGELFF.

This clone was seen many times. This chain uses TRBV28 with TRBJ1-4; no clear D gene. The CDR3 sequence is 16 residues long. Germline V lookup: CDR1 MDHEN, CDR2 SYDVKM. V was pared by 7 bases and J by 0 bases, with 15 bases between. DNA for the CDR3: TGTGCCAGCACTAGAACGGGTGGATCAACTAATGAAAAACTGTTTTTT. Protein: CASTRTGGSTNEKLFF.

This clone was observed a few times. V and J are TRBV20-1 and TRBJ2-4, with 8 positions matching TRBD2. Germline V gene lookup returns CDR1 DFQATT and CDR2 SNEGSKA (reference sequence). This CDR3 is 15 amino acids long. V shed 0 bases and J 8 bases; nucleotides not matched to a gene: 9. The CDR3 DNA reads as TGCAGTGCTAGAGATCTTGCGGGAGGCCGCCACATTCAGTACTTC. Translating gives CSARDLAGGRHIQYF.

This clone was found many times. The chain employs TRBV27 and TRBJ2-1; no reliable D call. The CDR3 has 15 residues. The V gene's germline CDR1 is MNHEY and CDR2 SMNVEV (reference sequence). Between the trimmed V and J ends, which lost 6 bases and 5 bases, there was a span of 17 bases. The CDR3 nucleotides read TGTGCCAGCAGACACTTCCCTCCCTCGGACAATGAGCAGTTCTTC. Its protein product is CASRHFPPSDNEQFF.

The table lists this clone with many counts. This sequence joins TRBV6-2 or TRBV6-3 and TRBJ1-1; D gene ambiguous. This CDR3 has 14 amino acids. Germline CDR1 and CDR2: MNHEY and SVGEGT. The V and J ends lost 7 bases and 1 base respectively, with 13 bases between them. The CDR3 sequence is CASTYSATNTEAFF. CDR3 nucleotide sequence: TGTGCCAGCACATATAGTGCCACGAACACTGAAGCTTTCTTT.

This clone was found many times. The V gene is TRBV6-1, the J gene TRBJ2-2; D is uncertain. The germline V gene encodes CDR1 MNHNS and CDR2 SASEGT. V lost 4 bases to trimming and J lost 6 bases, with 12 bases between them. The CDR3 totals 14 residues. This CDR3 is CASSVLARAGELFF. CDR3 in DNA: TGTGCCAGCAGTGTATTAGCTAGGGCCGGGGAGCTGTTTTTT.

The table lists this clone with many counts. The rearrangement links TRBV18 to TRBJ1-5; D is undetermined. The CDR3 is 15 residues long. Between the trimmed V and J ends, which lost 2 bases and 3 bases, there was a span of 11 bases. Germline V lookup: CDR1 KGHSH, CDR2 LQKENI. The CDR3 sequence is CASSPEIADNQPQHF. DNA of the CDR3: TGTGCCAGCTCACCAGAGATCGCAGACAATCAGCCCCAGCATTTT.

In its sample, this clone was seen many times. The J gene is TRBJ1-2, the V gene TRBV19, with a tentative D call TRBD1 (6 bases). The germline V and J ends were trimmed by 5 bases and 2 bases, with 15 bases remaining between them. Per the germline V gene, CDR1 is LNHDA and CDR2 is SQIVND (reference sequence). CDR3 length: 15 amino acids. CDR3 in DNA: TGTGCCAGTAGTCGGGAACCAGGGGCCAACTATGGCTACACCTTC. It codes for CASSREPGANYGYTF.

Turning to this clone: A read error is possible here, since a much larger clone lies one base away. The V and J genes are TRBV7-6 and TRBJ1-3; no clear D. V lost 3 bases to trimming and J lost 3 bases, with 15 bases between them. The CDR3 has 16 residues. Germline V lookup: CDR1 SGHVS, CDR2 FNYEAQ. CDR3 bases: TGTGCCAGCAGCTTGGAAACAGCTTCCTTTGGAAACACCATATATTTT. As protein: CASSLETASFGNTIYF.

This clone is labeled as medium-sized. The rearrangement joins TRBV7-8 to TRBJ1-1, with unresolved D. This CDR3 spans 15 amino acids. The germline V gene has CDR1 SGHVS and CDR2 FQNEAQ. V lost 3 bases to trimming and J lost 0 bases, with 11 bases between them. CDR3 nucleotide sequence: TGTGCCAGCAGCTTCATGGGCCGCATGAACACTGAAGCTTTCTTT. It codes for CASSFMGRMNTEAFF.

This clone was detected many times. This rearrangement joins TRBV6-4 to TRBJ1-2, with D maybe TRBD1 (5 bases). The CDR3 loop spans 13 amino acids. Germline V gene lookup returns CDR1 MRHNA and CDR2 SNTAGT. The germline V and J ends were trimmed by 5 bases and 4 bases, with 11 bases remaining between them. For the CDR3, the DNA is TGTGCCAGCAGTCCTTGGGGGGGCTATGGCTACACCTTC. Translating it yields CASSPWGGYGYTF.

As to this clone: This may come from a read error, since a much larger clone is one base off. The V gene is TRBV7-9, the J gene TRBJ2-3; 9 bases map to TRBD2. The CDR3 is 14 amino acids. From germline, CDR1 is SEHNR and CDR2 FQNEAQ (reference sequence). CDR3 protein: CDSSRTSATDTQYF. The CDR3, as DNA: TGTGACAGCAGTCGGACTAGCGCGACAGATACGCAGTATTTT.

This clone came up once. The gene calls are TRBV7-2 and TRBJ1-1; unclear D gene. The CDR3 is made up of 14 amino acids. The germline gives CDR1 SGHTA, CDR2 FQGNSA. V was cut by 5 bases and J by 3 bases, with 13 bases left in between. CDR3 DNA: TGTGCCAGCAGCAGGCGGAGATGGGACACTGAAGCTTTCTTT. Amino acid sequence: CASSRRRWDTEAFF.

This clone was seen repeatedly, ten times or more. The chain joins TRBV6-5 to TRBJ1-1; TRBD1 is a possible D gene (6 bases). The CDR3 contains 15 residues. V shed 0 bases and J shed 4 bases, with 12 bases lying between them. Germline V gene lookup returns CDR1 MNHEY and CDR2 SVGAGI. CDR3 protein: CASSYSVSTGTEAFF. The CDR3 coding sequence is TGTGCCAGCAGTTACTCGGTATCGACAGGCACTGAAGCTTTCTTT.

This clone came up many times. The chain is built from TRBV18 and TRBJ2-1, with unresolved D. Germline V gives CDR1 KGHSH, CDR2 LQKENI. V shed 3 bases and J shed 4 bases, with 13 bases lying between them. The CDR3 consists of 15 residues. The CDR3 nucleotides are TGTGCCAGCTCACCGGCAAGCCAAGGGTACAATGAGCAGTTCTTC. Translated, it gives CASSPASQGYNEQFF.

This clone was counted ten times or more. This chain connects TRBV20-1 to TRBJ1-5, with 8 bases aligning to TRBD1. CDR1 DFQATT and CDR2 SNEGSKA come from the germline V gene (reference sequence). V trimming: 5 bases; J trimming: 0 bases; junction bases outside the gene matches: 3. This CDR3 has 14 residues. This CDR3 is CSARTGSSNQPQHF. CDR3 DNA: TGCAGTGCTCGGACAGGGAGTAGCAATCAGCCCCAGCATTTT.

This clone occurred many times. This chain links TRBV6-1 with TRBJ2-7; D remains unclear. Germline assignment: CDR1 MNHNS and CDR2 SASEGT. The ends were cut back, 6 bases at V and 0 bases at J, with 18 bases in the middle. CDR3 length: 16 amino acids. The CDR3 sequence: CASRRWAGTSSYEQYF. Here the CDR3 DNA reads TGTGCCAGCAGAAGGTGGGCAGGCACAAGCTCCTACGAGCAGTACTTC.

Of note for this clone: This may be a read error, as it is one base from a much larger clone. Other DNA variants within this sample encode the same CDR3. V and J are TRBV15 and TRBJ2-3; 13 nucleotides align to TRBD2. CDR1 and CDR2 from the germline V gene are LNHNV and YYDKDF (reference sequence). This CDR3 is built from 16 residues. Trimming removed 3 bases from V and 9 bases from J; junction bases left unmatched: 9. The CDR3 here is CATSRKLAGGLDTQYF. CDR3 DNA sequence: TGTGCCACCAGCAGGAAACTAGCGGGGGGGCTAGACACGCAGTATTTT.

This clone has only a few counts. Possible read error: a much larger clone is one base away. This CDR3 is also generated by other DNA sequences in the sample. The chain is built from TRBV7-3 and TRBJ2-5, with 12 bases fitting TRBD2. Germline V lookup: CDR1 SGHTA, CDR2 FQGTGA. The CDR3 totals 16 residues. CDR3 nucleotides: TGCGCCAGCAGCTTAACGCGGACTAGCGGGATAGAGACCCAGTACTTC. It yields the protein CASSLTRTSGIETQYF.

This clone was seen repeatedly, ten times or more. The V gene is TRBV9, the J gene TRBJ2-3; TRBD2 matches 8 bases. Germline values: CDR1 SGDLS, CDR2 YYNGEE. The CDR3 has 13 residues. V lost 3 bases and J lost 6; bases outside the gene matches: 3. The CDR3 nucleotides read TGTGCCAGCAGCGCGACTAGCGCCGATACGCAGTATTTT. It is translated as CASSATSADTQYF.

Many counts were recorded for this clone. The chain joins TRBV20-1 to TRBJ2-7; TRBD2 aligns across 8 bases. J gave up 6 bases and V 5 bases, and 21 bases lay outside the gene matches. CDR1 is DFQATT and CDR2 is SNEGSKA in the germline V gene (reference sequence). The CDR3 is made up of 17 amino acids. The DNA of the CDR3 is TGCAGTGCTCCCAATTCCGGCCCCGCAGCGGGAGTAAGCGAGCAGTACTTC. Translating gives CSAPNSGPAAGVSEQYF.

This clone was recorded many times. The identical CDR3 is also encoded by other nucleotide sequences in the sample. The chain combines TRBV19 with TRBJ1-2, with D uncertain. Germline V lookup: CDR1 LNHDA, CDR2 SQIVND (reference sequence). V was shortened by 7 bases and J by 3 bases, with 24 bases between the two germline ends. The CDR3 has 17 residues. CDR3 amino acids: CASTPKGRGGRDYGYTF. DNA for the CDR3: TGTGCCAGTACCCCAAAAGGCCGGGGAGGCCGGGACTATGGCTACACCTTC.

This clone was detected many times. CDR3 bases: TGTGCCTGGAGTGTATTCCCCTGGACTAGCGGACCTAGGGATACGCAGTATTTT. Residues: CAWSVFPWTSGPRDTQYF. The V call is TRBV30, the J call TRBJ2-3; 10 bases are shared with TRBD2. The germline V gene encodes CDR1 GTSNPN and CDR2 SVGIG (reference sequence). The CDR3 totals 18 residues. With V trimmed by 0 bases and J by 6 bases, 15 bases remained unmatched.

This clone appeared many times. The chain carries TRBV5-8 and TRBJ2-1, with 8 bases fitting TRBD2. The CDR3 has 16 amino acids. J gave up 3 bases and V 0 bases, and 5 bases lay outside the gene matches. The V gene's germline CDR1 is SGHTS and CDR2 YDEGEE. The CDR3 region has the DNA TGTGCCAGCAGCTTGGTTCGACTAGCGAACTACAATGAGCAGTTCTTC. It yields the protein CASSLVRLANYNEQFF.